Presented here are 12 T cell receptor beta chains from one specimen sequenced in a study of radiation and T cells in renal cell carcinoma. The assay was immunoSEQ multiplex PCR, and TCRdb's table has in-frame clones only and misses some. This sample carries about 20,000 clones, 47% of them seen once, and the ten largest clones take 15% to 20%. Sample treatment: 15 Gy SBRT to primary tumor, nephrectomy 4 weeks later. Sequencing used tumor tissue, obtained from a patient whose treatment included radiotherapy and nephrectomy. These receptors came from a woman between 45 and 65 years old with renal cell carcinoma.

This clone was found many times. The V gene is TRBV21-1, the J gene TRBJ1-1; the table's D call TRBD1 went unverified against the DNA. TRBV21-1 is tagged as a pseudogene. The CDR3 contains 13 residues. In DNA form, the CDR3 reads TGTGCCAGCAGCAGAGGGACAGGGCACGTAGCTTTCTTT. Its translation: CASSRGTGHVAFF.

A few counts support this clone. CDR3 sequence: CASSLAGRGGTGELFF. In DNA, the CDR3 is TGTGCCAGCAGCTTGGCCGGCAGGGGCGGCACCGGGGAGCTGTTTTTT. The J gene is TRBJ2-2, the V gene TRBV5-4; weak D call: TRBD1 (6 bases). CDR3 length: 16 amino acids. Germline V gene data show CDR1 as SGHNT and CDR2 as YYREEE (reference sequence). V was clipped by 0 bases and J by 4 bases, with 13 bases between them.

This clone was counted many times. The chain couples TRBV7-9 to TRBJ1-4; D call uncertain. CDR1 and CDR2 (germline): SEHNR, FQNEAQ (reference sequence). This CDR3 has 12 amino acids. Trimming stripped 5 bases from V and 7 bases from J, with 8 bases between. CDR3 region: CASSPLIEKLFF. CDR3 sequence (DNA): TGTGCCAGCAGCCCCCTGATTGAAAAACTGTTTTTT.

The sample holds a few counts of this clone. The CDR3 nucleotides are TGCGCCAGCAGAGTAGCACAGGTGAGCTCCTACGAGCAGTACTTC. This codes for CASRVAQVSSYEQYF. This chain joins TRBV5-1 and TRBJ2-7; D perhaps matches TRBD1 (5 bases). The CDR3 totals 15 residues. Germline CDR1 is SGHRS and CDR2 is YFSETQ. V lost 5 bases and J lost 0, with 15 bases in between. Full variable domain (remainder filled in from reference TRBV5-1 and TRBJ2-7): KAGVTQTPRYLIKTRGQQVTLSCSPISGHRSVSWYQQTPGQGLQFLFEYFSETQRNKGNFPGRFSGRQFSNSRSEMNVSTLELGDSALYLCASRVAQVSSYEQYFGPGTRLTVT.

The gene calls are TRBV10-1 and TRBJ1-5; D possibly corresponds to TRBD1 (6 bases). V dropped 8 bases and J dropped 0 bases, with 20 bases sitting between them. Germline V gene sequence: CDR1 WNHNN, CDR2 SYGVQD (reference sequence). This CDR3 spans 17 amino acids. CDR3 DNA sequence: TGCGCCAGCCCCTGGGCAGGGGCACGTTATAGCAATCAGCCCCAGCATTTT. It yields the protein CASPWAGARYSNQPQHF.

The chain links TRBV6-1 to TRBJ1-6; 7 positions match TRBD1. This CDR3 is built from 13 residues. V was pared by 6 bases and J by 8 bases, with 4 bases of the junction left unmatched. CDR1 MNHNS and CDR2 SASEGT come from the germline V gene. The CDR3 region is CASSSQGYSPLHF. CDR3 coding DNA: TGTGCCAGCAGCTCACAGGGGTATTCACCCCTCCACTTT.

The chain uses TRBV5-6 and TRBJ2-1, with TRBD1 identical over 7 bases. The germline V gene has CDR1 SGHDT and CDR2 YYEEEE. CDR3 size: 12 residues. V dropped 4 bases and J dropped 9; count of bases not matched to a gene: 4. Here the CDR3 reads CASSAGGFEQFF. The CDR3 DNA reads TGTGCCAGCAGCGCAGGGGGATTTGAGCAGTTCTTC. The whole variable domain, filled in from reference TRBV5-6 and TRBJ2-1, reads DAGVTQSPTHLIKTRGQQVTLRCSPKSGHDTVSWYQQALGQGPQFIFQYYEEEERQRGNFPDRFSGHQFPNYSSELNVNALLLGDSALYLCASSAGGFEQFFGPGTRLTVL.

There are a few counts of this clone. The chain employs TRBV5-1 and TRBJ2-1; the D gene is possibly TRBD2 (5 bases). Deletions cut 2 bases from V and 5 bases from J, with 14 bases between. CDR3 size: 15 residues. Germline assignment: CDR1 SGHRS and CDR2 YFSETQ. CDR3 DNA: TGCGCCAGCAGCTTAAGGACTGCAAGCAACAATGAGCAGTTCTTC. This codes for CASSLRTASNNEQFF.

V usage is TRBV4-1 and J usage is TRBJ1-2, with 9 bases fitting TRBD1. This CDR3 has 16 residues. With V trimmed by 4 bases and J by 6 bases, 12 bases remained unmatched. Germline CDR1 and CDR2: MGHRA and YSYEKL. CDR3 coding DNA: TGCGCCAGCAGCCTAAGAAGGGACAGGGTTTCACATGGCTACACCTTC. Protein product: CASSLRRDRVSHGYTF.

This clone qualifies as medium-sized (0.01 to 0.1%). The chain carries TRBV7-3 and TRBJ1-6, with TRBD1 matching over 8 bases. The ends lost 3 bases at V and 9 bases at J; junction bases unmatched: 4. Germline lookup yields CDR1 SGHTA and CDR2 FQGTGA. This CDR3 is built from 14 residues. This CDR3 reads CASSFQGASSPLHF. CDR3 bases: TGTGCCAGCAGCTTTCAGGGGGCGAGTTCACCCCTCCACTTT. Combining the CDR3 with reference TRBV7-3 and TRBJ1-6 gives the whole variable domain GAGVSQTPSNKVTEKGKYVELRCDPISGHTALYWYRQSLGQGPEFLIYFQGTGAADDSGLPNDRFFAVRPEGSVSTLKIQRTERGDSAVYLCASSFQGASSPLHFGNGTRLTVT.

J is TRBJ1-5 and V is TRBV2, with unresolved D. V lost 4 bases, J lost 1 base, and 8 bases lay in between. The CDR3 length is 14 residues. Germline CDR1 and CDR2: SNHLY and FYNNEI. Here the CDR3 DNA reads TGTGCCAGCAGTGGTACAATGAGCAATCAGCCCCAGCATTTT. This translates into CASSGTMSNQPQHF.

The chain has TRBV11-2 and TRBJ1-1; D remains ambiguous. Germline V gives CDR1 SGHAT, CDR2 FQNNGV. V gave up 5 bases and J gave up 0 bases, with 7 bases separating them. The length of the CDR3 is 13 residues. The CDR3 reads CASSTRVNTEAFF. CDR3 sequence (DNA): TGTGCCAGCAGCACCCGGGTGAACACTGAAGCTTTCTTT.